This T cell receptor (beta chain) is from a study of blood T cell repertoires in COVID-19. Study as a whole: Acute-phase and convalescent COVID-19 samples originated in the United States, Italy and Spain.

Study processing details: Using reference gene primer amplification, nucleated cell counts were estimated. Assay used: immunoSEQ multiplex PCR; TCRdb lists only in-frame clones, some missing. For V, J and clone size, that table is used; D and trimming come from the DNA. The data show about 85,000 clones, about four fifths seen once. The CDR3 has 15 amino acids. The V end lost 2 bases, the J end lost 9 bases, and 17 bases lay between the germline ends. Germline V gives CDR1 LNHDA, CDR2 SQIVND (reference sequence). The V and J genes are TRBV19 and TRBJ1-5, with a possible D match to TRBD1 (5 bases). This sequence was found in a man aged 55 to 69 with acute or convalescent COVID-19. The sample consisted of peripheral blood. The CDR3: CASSILKTAPLPQHF. CDR3 DNA: TGTGCCAGTAGTATATTAAAGACAGCGCCTTTGCCCCAGCATTTT.